This paragraph covers one TCR beta chain sequence. This entry comes from a study of blood T cell repertoires in COVID-19. With 1 base removed from V and 6 bases from J, the gap between germline ends came to 15 bases. This CDR3 contains 15 residues. CDR1 is SEHNR, CDR2 FQNEAQ, per germline (reference sequence). Some clones are missing from TCRdb's copy, which holds only in-frame ones; the method was immunoSEQ multiplex PCR. Here the sample spans some 200,000 clones, 82% being singletons. The source is a man aged 35-49 years who had recovered from COVID-19. Sequencing input: PBMCs or T cells enriched from blood (not recorded which). The rearrangement joins TRBV7-9 to TRBJ1-1; D unclear. The CDR3 sequence: CASSLEGEGRSEAFF. CDR3 coding DNA: TGTGCCAGCAGCTTAGAGGGTGAGGGTAGGTCTGAAGCTTTCTTT.